This T cell receptor (beta chain) was recorded in a study of TIL therapy for anti-PD-1-resistant metastatic lung cancer. Study-level results: TIL cultures after expansion showed higher clonality and lower diversity than baseline tumor (median roughly 6.3% vs 31%). Treatment-naive, never-smoker and oncogene-addicted patients were overrepresented in this highly selected cohort. Many TIL product clones were absent from baseline tumor, suggesting clonal contraction.

A remark on this clone: Its antigen is unknown.

The germline CDR1 and CDR2 sequences are SQVTM and ANQGSEA. The CDR3 spans 15 residues. The junction had 9 bases not matched to a gene; V was cut back by 4 bases and J by 4 bases. The time point denotes: pre-treatment sample, taken before nivolumab and TIL therapy. Tumor tissue came from excised metastases, mostly pleural nodules or supraclavicular lymph nodes. The immunoSEQ assay was v3. Each library reached 1.5 million to 2.5 million read pairs, or about 5-6 million at deep level. Here immunoSEQ multiplex PCR was the method, and the copy in TCRdb shows in-frame clones only, minus some. The profile shows around 5,300 clones, 64% of them singletons.

The gene calls are TRBV29-1 and TRBJ1-5; TRBD1 matches at 8 bases. The specimen comprised tumor tissue, sampled at baseline. The origin of this receptor is a man in his 70s with non-small cell lung cancer. Here the CDR3 reads CSVGGDRGDNQPQHF. In nucleotides, the CDR3 is TGCAGCGTTGGGGGAGACAGGGGCGATAATCAGCCCCAGCATTTT.